The 10 T cell receptor beta chains below were found in one sample sequenced in a study of blood T cells in healthy people across ages. Sample-barcoded 5' priming and a J-beta primer mix drove a second PCR of roughly 6 to 12 cycles. TCRdb ran MiXCR on the 5' RACE reads and lists one entry per CDR3 protein. The sample records about a million distinct CDR3 sequences, roughly 43% being singletons. Sequencing was carried out using blood. The receptors originated from a man in his thirties or forties in good health.

The rearrangement uses TRBV28 and TRBJ2-7, with D possibly being TRBD1 or TRBD2 (5 bases each). Deletions cut 4 bases from V and 2 bases from J, with 15 bases between. Germline-derived CDR1 and CDR2 are MDHEN and SYDVKM. This CDR3 has 15 amino acids. CDR3 nucleotide sequence: TGTGCCAGCAGTTCCTCCGGGGCAGACACCTACGAGCAGTACTTC. Amino acid sequence: CASSSSGADTYEQYF.

This clonotype has at least ten counts. This rearrangement joins TRBV4-1 to TRBJ1-5; 10 bases are a match to TRBD1. Germline CDR1 is MGHRA and CDR2 is YSYEKL. The CDR3 has 15 amino acids. V lost 4 bases to trimming and J lost 6 bases; unmatched junction nucleotides: 6. CDR3 nucleotide sequence: TGCGCCAGCAGCCTAAGCGGGACAGGGGTTCAGCCCCAGCATTTT. Protein: CASSLSGTGVQPQHF.

This clonotype was detected ten times or more. The rearrangement uses TRBV28 and TRBJ1-2; TRBD1 matches 8 bases. V trimming: 2 bases; J trimming: 7 bases; junction bases outside the gene matches: 0. This CDR3 spans 12 amino acids. Germline V gene sequence: CDR1 MDHEN, CDR2 SYDVKM. CDR3 in amino acids: CASSLGQGGYTF. As DNA, the CDR3 is TGTGCCAGCAGTTTAGGACAGGGTGGCTACACCTTC.

This clonotype turned up a few times. V gene TRBV12-3 or TRBV12-4 combines with J gene TRBJ2-1; 14 bases agree with TRBD2. CDR3 length: 17 residues. The ends lost 5 bases at V and 3 bases at J; junction bases unmatched: 6. The CDR3 loop reads CASSGLAGGQIYNEQFF. The CDR3, as DNA: TGTGCCAGCAGTGGACTAGCGGGGGGACAGATCTACAATGAGCAGTTCTTC.

The rearrangement joins TRBV7-8 to TRBJ2-1; D call uncertain. The CDR3 runs 13 residues. V lost 6 bases and J 6 bases, leaving 12 bases between the germline ends. Looked up from germline, CDR1 is SGHVS and CDR2 is FQNEAQ. CDR3 region: CASSVGFSNEQFF. The CDR3 DNA reads as TGTGCCAGCAGTGTAGGGTTTTCCAATGAGCAGTTCTTC.

The chain combines TRBV14 with TRBJ2-1; TRBD2 matches at 7 bases. The CDR3 has 18 amino acids. CDR1 and CDR2 (germline): SGHDN, FVKESK. V lost 2 bases and J lost 0; bases outside the gene matches: 10. CDR3 bases: TGTGCCAGCAGCCAAAGGGCTGAACTAGCGCCCTCCTACAATGAGCAGTTCTTC. Its translation is CASSQRAELAPSYNEQFF.

In its sample, this clonotype was seen a few times. The chain combines TRBV2 with TRBJ1-6; D is uncertain. The V gene's germline CDR1 is SNHLY and CDR2 FYNNEI. Trimming cost V 5 bases and J 10 bases, with 12 bases left between them. This CDR3 has 13 residues. CDR3 region: CASSMRTGSPLHF. The CDR3 DNA sequence: TGTGCCAGCAGTATGCGGACTGGGTCACCCCTCCACTTT.

This chain uses TRBV4-2 with TRBJ2-7; D may be TRBD1 (5 bases). CDR3 length equals 13 residues. Trimming took 1 base from V and 6 from J, leaving 10 bases between them. Germline CDR1 is LGHNA and CDR2 is YNFKEQ. The CDR3 sequence: CASSQGLGAEQYF. In nucleotides, the CDR3 is TGTGCCAGCAGCCAAGGTTTAGGGGCCGAGCAGTACTTC.

The V call is TRBV5-5, the J call TRBJ2-7, with D perhaps assigned TRBD1 or TRBD2 (5 bases each). Trimming removed 4 bases from V and 5 bases from J, with 16 bases in between. CDR1 SGHKS and CDR2 YYEKEE come from the germline V gene (reference sequence). The CDR3 sequence is 14 residues long. The CDR3 bases are TGTGCCAGCAGCGTGACAGATGTGGGAGACGAGCAGTACTTC. It is translated as CASSVTDVGDEQYF.

The rearrangement links TRBV27 to TRBJ1-4; D remains ambiguous. The CDR3 is made up of 15 amino acids. CDR1 and CDR2 from the germline V gene are MNHEY and SMNVEV (reference sequence). Trimming cost V 4 bases and J 0 bases, with 9 bases left between them. The CDR3 region is CASSSSVATNEKLFF. The CDR3 DNA follows: TGTGCCAGCAGTTCCTCAGTGGCAACTAATGAAAAACTGTTTTTT.